This TCR beta chain was sequenced during a study of blood T cell repertoires in COVID-19. Study as a whole: The study drew acute and convalescent COVID-19 samples from the United States, Italy and Spain. The analysed material was cDNA or gDNA that came from T cells, B-cell-depleted T cells, or PBMCs.

Under the authors' procedure: Amplification with reference gene primers provided the estimates of nucleated cell counts. Sequenced by immunoSEQ multiplex PCR; TCRdb stores in-frame clones only, minus some. Clonal size and the V and J genes are those of that table, whereas D and trimming came from the DNA. The sample lists over 85,000 clones, about four fifths occurring once. Germline V gene data show CDR1 as SGHVS and CDR2 as FQNEAQ. This CDR3 is 11 amino acids long. The V end was cut by 5 bases, the J end by 5 bases, with 6 bases between. The clonotype was recovered from a human donor in a cohort sampled during active COVID-19. Sequenced input: peripheral blood. This chain links TRBV7-8 with TRBJ1-1; D gene unclear. The CDR3 coding sequence is TGTGCCAGCAGCACGGTTACTGAAGCTTTCTTT. It yields the protein CASSTVTEAFF.